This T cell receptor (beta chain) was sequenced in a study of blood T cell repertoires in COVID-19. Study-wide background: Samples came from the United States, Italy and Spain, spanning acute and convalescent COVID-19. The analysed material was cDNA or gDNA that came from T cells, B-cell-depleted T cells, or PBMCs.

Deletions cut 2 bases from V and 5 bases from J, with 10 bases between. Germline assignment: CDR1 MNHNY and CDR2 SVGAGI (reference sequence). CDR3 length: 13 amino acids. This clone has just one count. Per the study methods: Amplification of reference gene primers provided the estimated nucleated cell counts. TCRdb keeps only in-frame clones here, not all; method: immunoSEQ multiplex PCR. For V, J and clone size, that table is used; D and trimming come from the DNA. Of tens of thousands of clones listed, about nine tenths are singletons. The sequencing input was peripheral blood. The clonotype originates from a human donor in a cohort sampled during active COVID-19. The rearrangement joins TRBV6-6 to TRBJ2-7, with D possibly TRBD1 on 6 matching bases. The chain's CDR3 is CASSYQGPNEQYF. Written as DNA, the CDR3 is TGTGCCAGCAGTTACCAGGGGCCCAACGAGCAGTACTTC.